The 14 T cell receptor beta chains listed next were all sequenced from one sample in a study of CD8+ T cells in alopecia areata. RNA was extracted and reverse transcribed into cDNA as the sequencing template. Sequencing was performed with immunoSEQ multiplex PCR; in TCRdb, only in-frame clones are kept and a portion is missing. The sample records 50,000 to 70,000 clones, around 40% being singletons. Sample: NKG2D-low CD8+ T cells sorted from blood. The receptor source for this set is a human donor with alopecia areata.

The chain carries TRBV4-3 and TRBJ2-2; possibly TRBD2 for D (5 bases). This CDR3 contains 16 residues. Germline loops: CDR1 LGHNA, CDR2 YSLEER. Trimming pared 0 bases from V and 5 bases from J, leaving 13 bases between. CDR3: CASSQDDGVITGELFF. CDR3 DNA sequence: TGCGCCAGCAGCCAAGATGACGGGGTAATTACCGGGGAGCTGTTTTTT.

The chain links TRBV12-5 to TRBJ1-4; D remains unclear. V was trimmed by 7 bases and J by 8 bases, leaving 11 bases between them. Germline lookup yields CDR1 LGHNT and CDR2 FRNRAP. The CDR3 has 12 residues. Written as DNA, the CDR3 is TGTGCTAGTGATCAAACGGGGGAAAAACTGTTTTTT. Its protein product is CASDQTGEKLFF.

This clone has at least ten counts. The CDR3 is CSVVSGTELYEQYF. DNA of the CDR3: TGCAGCGTTGTTTCTGGGACAGAACTTTACGAGCAGTACTTC. The chain recombines TRBV29-1 with TRBJ2-7; 7 nucleotides line up with TRBD1. Trimming took 4 bases from V and 4 from J; bases not matched to a gene: 10. Germline assignment: CDR1 SQVTM and CDR2 ANQGSEA. This CDR3 spans 14 amino acids.

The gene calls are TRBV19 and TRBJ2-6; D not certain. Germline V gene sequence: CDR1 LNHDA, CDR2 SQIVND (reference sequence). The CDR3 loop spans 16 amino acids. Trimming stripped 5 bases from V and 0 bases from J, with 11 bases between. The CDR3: CASSVLAFSGANVLTF. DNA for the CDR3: TGTGCCAGTAGTGTCTTGGCGTTCTCTGGGGCCAACGTCCTGACTTTC.

DNA of the CDR3: TGTGCCAGCAGTTTCTCCGAATACAATGAGCAGTTCTTC. Amino acid sequence: CASSFSEYNEQFF. The V and J genes are TRBV27 and TRBJ2-1; D gene ambiguous. V lost 3 bases, J lost 4 bases, and 7 bases lay in between. The germline CDR1 and CDR2 sequences are MNHEY and SMNVEV (reference sequence). The CDR3 is 13 amino acids.

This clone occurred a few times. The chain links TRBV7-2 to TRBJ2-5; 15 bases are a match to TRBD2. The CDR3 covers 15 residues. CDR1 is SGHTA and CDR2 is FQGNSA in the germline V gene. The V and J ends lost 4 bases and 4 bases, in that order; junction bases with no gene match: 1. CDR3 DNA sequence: TGTGCCAGCAGCTGGACTAGCGGGAGGGCAGAGACCCAGTACTTC. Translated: CASSWTSGRAETQYF.

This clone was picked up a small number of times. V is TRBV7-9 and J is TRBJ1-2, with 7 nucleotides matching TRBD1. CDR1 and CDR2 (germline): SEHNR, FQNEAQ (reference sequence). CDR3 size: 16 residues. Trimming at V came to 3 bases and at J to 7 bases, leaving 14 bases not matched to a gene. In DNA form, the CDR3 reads TGTGCCAGCAGCTTGGGTAATACAGGGGATCAATTTGGCTACACCTTC. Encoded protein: CASSLGNTGDQFGYTF.

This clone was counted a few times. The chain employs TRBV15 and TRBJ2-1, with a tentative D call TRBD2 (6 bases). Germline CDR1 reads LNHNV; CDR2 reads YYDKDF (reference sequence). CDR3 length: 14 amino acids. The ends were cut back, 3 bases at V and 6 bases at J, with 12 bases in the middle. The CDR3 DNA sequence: TGTGCCACCAGCAGTCTGGGGGGAATCAATGAGCAGTTCTTC. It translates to CATSSLGGINEQFF.

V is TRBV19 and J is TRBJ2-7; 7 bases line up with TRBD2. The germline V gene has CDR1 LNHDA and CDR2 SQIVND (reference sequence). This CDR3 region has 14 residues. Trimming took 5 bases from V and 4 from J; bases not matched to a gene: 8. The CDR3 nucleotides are TGTGCCAGTAGTTCCCGGGACGGGAGGTACGAGCAGTACTTC. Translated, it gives CASSSRDGRYEQYF.

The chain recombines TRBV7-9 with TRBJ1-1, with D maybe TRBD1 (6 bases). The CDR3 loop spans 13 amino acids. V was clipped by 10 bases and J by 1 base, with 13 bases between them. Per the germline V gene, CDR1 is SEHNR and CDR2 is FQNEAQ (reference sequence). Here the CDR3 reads CAITMGANTEAFF. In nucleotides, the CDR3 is TGTGCCATCACGATGGGGGCGAACACTGAAGCTTTCTTT.

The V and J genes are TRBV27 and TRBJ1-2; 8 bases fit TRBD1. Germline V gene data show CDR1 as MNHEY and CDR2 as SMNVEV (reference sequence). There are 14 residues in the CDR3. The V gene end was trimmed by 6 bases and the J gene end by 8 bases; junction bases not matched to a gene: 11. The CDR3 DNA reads TGTGCCAGCAGAAGAACCGACAGGGGTGAAGGCTACACCTTC. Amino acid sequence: CASRRTDRGEGYTF.

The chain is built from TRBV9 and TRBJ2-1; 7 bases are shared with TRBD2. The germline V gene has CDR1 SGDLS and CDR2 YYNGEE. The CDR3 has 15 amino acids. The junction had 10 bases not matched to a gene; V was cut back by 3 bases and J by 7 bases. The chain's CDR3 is CASSASGGRGNEQFF. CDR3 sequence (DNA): TGTGCCAGCAGCGCCTCGGGAGGACGAGGGAATGAGCAGTTCTTC.

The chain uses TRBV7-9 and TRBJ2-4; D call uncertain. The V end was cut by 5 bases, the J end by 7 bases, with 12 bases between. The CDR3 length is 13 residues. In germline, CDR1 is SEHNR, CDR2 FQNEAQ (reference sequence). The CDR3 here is CASSITGNNIQYF. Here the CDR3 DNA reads TGTGCCAGCAGCATCACCGGAAACAACATTCAGTACTTC.

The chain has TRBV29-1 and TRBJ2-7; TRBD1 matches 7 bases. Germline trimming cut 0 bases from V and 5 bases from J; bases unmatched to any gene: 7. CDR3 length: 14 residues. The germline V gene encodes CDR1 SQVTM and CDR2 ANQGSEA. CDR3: CSVEDRHRGHEQYF. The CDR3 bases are TGCAGCGTTGAAGATCGGCACAGGGGACACGAGCAGTACTTC.